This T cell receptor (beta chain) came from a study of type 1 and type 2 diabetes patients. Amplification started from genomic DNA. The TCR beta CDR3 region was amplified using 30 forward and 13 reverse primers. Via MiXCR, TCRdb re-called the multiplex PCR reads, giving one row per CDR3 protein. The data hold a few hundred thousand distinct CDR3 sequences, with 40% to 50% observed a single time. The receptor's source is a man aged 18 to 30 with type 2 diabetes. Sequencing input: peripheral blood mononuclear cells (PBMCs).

CDR3 protein: CASSLIDTAEAFF. DNA of the CDR3: TGTGCCAGCAGCTTAATTGATACCGCTGAAGCTTTCTTT. The chain combines TRBV11-3 with TRBJ1-1; D is undetermined. Trimming left V 2 bases short and J 6 bases short, with 10 bases between. This CDR3 is built from 13 residues. Per the germline V gene, CDR1 is SGHNT and CDR2 is YENEEA.